The clone carrying this TCR beta chain appeared many times. This entry belongs to a study of identical twins. TCRdb reanalysed the 5' RACE reads using MiXCR and keeps one entry per CDR3 protein. This table has 200,000 to 250,000 distinct CDR3 sequences, more than 6.5% appearing once. CDR3 length: 14 amino acids. Trimming removed 0 bases at V and 6 bases at J, with 9 bases between. Germline V gives CDR1 SGHRS, CDR2 YFSETQ. These data also formed part of another study, on yellow fever vaccine responses in identical twins.

Material for sequencing was memory (CD45RO+) T cells sorted from blood. This sequence joins TRBV5-1 and TRBJ2-2; D unresolved. The TCR sequence derives from a woman aged 18-30 years in good health. CDR3 region: CASSLDPGPGELFF. The CDR3 DNA sequence: TGCGCCAGCAGCTTGGATCCCGGGCCCGGGGAGCTGTTTTTT. The full variable domain, its missing parts supplied by reference TRBV5-1 and TRBJ2-2, is KAGVTQTPRYLIKTRGQQVTLSCSPISGHRSVSWYQQTPGQGLQFLFEYFSETQRNKGNFPGRFSGRQFSNSRSEMNVSTLELGDSALYLCASSLDPGPGELFFGEGSRLTVL.